Presented here are 13 T cell receptor beta chains from one specimen sequenced in a study of CD8+CD57+ T cells in acquired aplastic anemia. Patients picked for sequencing had shown CD8+CD57+ cell expansion detected by flow cytometry. Investigators profiled TCR beta VDJ and CDR3 from genomic DNA template. TCRdb redid the calling of the reads with MiXCR, one entry per CDR3 protein. This sample has some 170,000 distinct CDR3 sequences, with around half found just once. The sample comprised sorted CD4+, CD8+, or CD8+CD57+ T cells (not recorded which) from PBMCs. These receptors originate from a human donor with aplastic anemia.

This clonotype was observed at least ten times. V is TRBV20-1 and J is TRBJ2-1; D might be TRBD1 (5 bases). CDR1 is DFQATT, CDR2 SNEGSKA, per germline (reference sequence). The V gene lost 6 bases and the J gene lost 5 bases, with 14 bases spanning the gap. The CDR3 totals 13 residues. CDR3 sequence reads: CSAMGRRNNEQFF. The CDR3 bases are TGCAGTGCGATGGGGCGAAGAAACAATGAGCAGTTCTTC.

This clonotype occurred a few times. This chain uses TRBV7-2 with TRBJ2-3; D is undetermined. The V and J ends lost 3 bases and 4 bases respectively, with 11 bases between them. CDR3 length equals 14 residues. From germline, CDR1 is SGHTA and CDR2 FQGNSA. CDR3 DNA: TGTGCCAGCAGCTTCTCCCTGTATTCAGATACGCAGTATTTT. Amino acid sequence: CASSFSLYSDTQYF.

In regard to this clonotype: The conserved phenylalanine or tryptophan normally closing the CDR3 is absent here, so this likely arose from a read error. The rearrangement links TRBV18 to TRBJ1-5; possibly TRBD1 for D (5 bases). This CDR3 has 13 residues. Germline CDR1 reads KGHSH; CDR2 reads LQKENI. Trimming removed 5 bases from V and 7 bases from J, with 12 bases in between. The CDR3 region is CASSSTGDQPQHS. In DNA, the CDR3 is TGTGCCAGCTCATCGACGGGGGACCAGCCCCAGCATTCT.

Turning to this clonotype: Given the absence of the conserved phenylalanine or tryptophan at the CDR3 end, a read error is likely. This chain uses TRBV10-1 with TRBJ1-3; D remains unclear. CDR1 WNHNN and CDR2 SYGVQD come from the germline V gene (reference sequence). The CDR3 totals 15 residues. V was shortened by 11 bases and J by 1 base, with 18 bases between the two germline ends. CDR3 in amino acids: CAGQDFRGSGNTIYC. The CDR3 nucleotides read TGCGCCGGCCAGGACTTCCGAGGGTCTGGAAACACCATATATTGT.

This clonotype appeared many times. The V and J genes are TRBV5-1 and TRBJ2-2; 10 bases agree with TRBD1. The CDR3 contains 16 residues. Germline V gene sequence: CDR1 SGHRS, CDR2 YFSETQ. Trimming removed 3 bases from V and 3 bases from J; junction bases left unmatched: 5. The CDR3 region is CASSYDRGRDTGELFF. CDR3 in DNA: TGCGCCAGCAGCTATGACAGGGGGCGGGACACCGGGGAGCTGTTTTTT.

CDR3 in DNA: TGCAGCGTTGGAGGGGGGATGGCCCAGTACTTC. Translation: CSVGGGMAQYF. This chain links TRBV29-1 with TRBJ2-5; either TRBD1 or TRBD2 may supply D (6 bases each). The CDR3 extends over 11 amino acids. Trimming removed 4 bases at V and 9 bases at J, with 12 bases between. Germline V lookup: CDR1 SQVTM, CDR2 ANQGSEA.

This clonotype showed up many times. The J gene is TRBJ2-1, the V gene TRBV20-1; 15 nucleotides line up with TRBD2. This CDR3 is built from 16 residues. J gave up 4 bases and V 4 bases, and 5 bases lay outside the gene matches. CDR1 and CDR2 from the germline V gene are DFQATT and SNEGSKA (reference sequence). CDR3 region: CSAKQGLAGGYNEQFF. CDR3 nucleotide sequence: TGCAGTGCTAAACAGGGACTAGCGGGGGGTTACAATGAGCAGTTCTTC.

This clonotype was seen only a few times. The gene calls are TRBV2 and TRBJ1-6, with D hard to call. The CDR3 contains 15 residues. CDR1 and CDR2 from the germline V gene are SNHLY and FYNNEI. The V gene lost 3 bases and the J gene lost 0 bases, with 6 bases spanning the gap. Here the CDR3 DNA reads TGTGCCAGCAGTGACAGTAGCTCCTATAATTCACCCCTCCACTTT. Translation: CASSDSSSYNSPLHF.

This clonotype has a count of ten or more. The chain joins TRBV7-2 to TRBJ2-7, with D unresolved. This CDR3 spans 13 amino acids. Trimming left V 3 bases short and J 0 bases short, with 6 bases between. Germline CDR1 SGHTA, CDR2 FQGNSA. CDR3 in DNA: TGTGCCAGCAGCTTCACAGACTCCTACGAGCAGTACTTC. Translated: CASSFTDSYEQYF.

This chain joins TRBV3-1 and TRBJ1-1, with TRBD1 matching over 8 bases. V shed 7 bases and J 6 bases; nucleotides not matched to a gene: 10. CDR1 is LGHDT, CDR2 YNNKEL, per germline (reference sequence). This CDR3 has 14 residues. The CDR3 sequence is CASTRGQASAEAFF. As DNA, the CDR3 is TGTGCCAGCACCCGGGGACAGGCCTCCGCTGAAGCTTTCTTT. Full variable domain (missing parts from reference TRBV3-1 and TRBJ1-1): DTAVSQTPKYLVTQMGNDKSIKCEQNLGHDTMYWYKQDSKKFLKIMFSYNNKELIINETVPNRFSPKSPDKAHLNLHINSLELGDSAVYFCASTRGQASAEAFFGQGTRLTVV.

With respect to this clonotype: At one end, the junction sequence differs from germline, possibly due to a read error. V usage is TRBV19 and J usage is TRBJ1-2; 9 bases align to TRBD1. In germline, CDR1 is LNHDA, CDR2 SQIVND (reference sequence). The CDR3 has 14 amino acids. CDR3 amino acids: CASSIVGQGYGYTF. The CDR3 DNA reads TGTGCCAGCAGTATAGTGGGACAGGGCTATGGCTACACCTTC.

Notes on this clonotype: Since a much larger clone is just one base distant, this may be a read error. J is TRBJ1-6 and V is TRBV5-1; D unresolved. Germline V CDR1 and CDR2: SGHRS, YFSETQ. This CDR3 contains 14 residues. Trimming left V 2 bases short and J 8 bases short, with 11 bases between. The CDR3 protein is CASSLGQEDSPLHF. The CDR3 coding sequence is TGCGCCAGCAGCTTAGGGCAGGAGGATTCACCCCTCCACTTT.

This clonotype showed up many times. This chain links TRBV11-2 with TRBJ1-3, with D possibly matching TRBD1 (5 bases). This CDR3 is built from 18 residues. Trimming stripped 4 bases from V and 3 bases from J, with 22 bases between. Germline loops: CDR1 SGHAT, CDR2 FQNNGV. This CDR3 is CASSSDWTGTPLGNTIYF. The CDR3 nucleotides read TGTGCCAGCAGCTCCGATTGGACCGGGACGCCACTTGGAAACACCATATATTTT.